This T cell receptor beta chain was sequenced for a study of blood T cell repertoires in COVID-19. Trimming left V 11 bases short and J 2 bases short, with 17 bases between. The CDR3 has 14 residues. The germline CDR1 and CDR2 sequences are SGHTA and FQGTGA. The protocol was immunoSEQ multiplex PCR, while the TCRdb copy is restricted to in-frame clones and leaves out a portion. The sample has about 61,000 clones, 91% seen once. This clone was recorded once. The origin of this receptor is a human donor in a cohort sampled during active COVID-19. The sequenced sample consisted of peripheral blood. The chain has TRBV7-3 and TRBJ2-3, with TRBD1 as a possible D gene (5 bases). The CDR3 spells CAGPGWGNTDTQYF. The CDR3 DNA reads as TGTGCCGGACCAGGGTGGGGTAACACAGATACGCAGTATTTT.